The 20 T cell receptor beta chains presented below share a single source sample, sequenced in a study of Tregs in tolerant kidney transplant recipients. Method: immunoSEQ multiplex PCR; TCRdb's copy keeps in-frame clones and lacks some. Counted here are 60,000 to 95,000 clones, more than 95% occurring once; the ten biggest clones make up approximately 0.52%. Here the sequenced sample was CD4+ T cells from blood, taken before the transplant. These TCRs come from a human donor who received a combined kidney and bone marrow transplant.

This sequence joins TRBV5-1 and TRBJ2-3, with D possibly being TRBD1 (7 bases). The CDR3 has 16 residues. Germline-derived CDR1 and CDR2 are SGHRS and YFSETQ. Trimming took off 4 bases at V and 1 base at J, with 16 bases between the two ends. The CDR3: CASSPGDRLGTDTQYF. Written as DNA, the CDR3 is TGCGCCAGCAGCCCGGGGGACAGATTGGGCACAGATACGCAGTATTTT.

The V and J genes are TRBV18 and TRBJ2-7, with D possibly TRBD2 on 6 matching bases. There are 15 residues in the CDR3. V was trimmed by 2 bases and J by 0 bases, leaving 11 bases between them. Germline V gene lookup returns CDR1 KGHSH and CDR2 LQKENI. CDR3 protein: CASSPISGLSYEQYF. The CDR3 bases are TGTGCCAGCTCACCAATAAGCGGGCTCTCCTACGAGCAGTACTTC.

The chain recombines TRBV10-3 with TRBJ1-5; 9 bases line up with TRBD1. There are 15 residues in the CDR3. Germline V gene data show CDR1 as ENHRY and CDR2 as SYGVKD. Unmatched junction bases numbered 5, after V lost 5 bases and J lost 3 bases. CDR3 bases: TGTGCCATCAGTAAGGACAGGGGAGACAATCAGCCCCAGCATTTT. As protein: CAISKDRGDNQPQHF.

This chain links TRBV5-1 with TRBJ1-4, with 7 bases aligning to TRBD1. Looked up from germline, CDR1 is SGHRS and CDR2 is YFSETQ. With V trimmed by 0 bases and J by 0 bases, 5 bases remained unmatched. This CDR3 has 17 residues. Here the CDR3 DNA reads TGCGCCAGCAGCTTGGGAGGGACAGCTGCAACTAATGAAAAACTGTTTTTT. Its protein product is CASSLGGTAATNEKLFF.

J is TRBJ1-2 and V is TRBV18; the match to TRBD1 covers 9 bases. The trim removed 3 bases at V and 1 base at J, leaving 3 bases unmatched. CDR3 length: 15 residues. Per germline, CDR1 KGHSH and CDR2 LQKENI. CDR3 amino acids: CASSPGDRVNYGYTF. The CDR3, as DNA: TGTGCCAGCTCACCGGGGGACAGGGTTAACTATGGCTACACCTTC. Combining the CDR3 with reference TRBV18 and TRBJ1-2 gives the whole variable domain NAGVMQNPRHLVRRRGQEARLRCSPMKGHSHVYWYRQLPEEGLKFMVYLQKENIIDESGMPKERFSAEFPKEGPSILRIQQVVRGDSAAYFCASSPGDRVNYGYTFGSGTRLTVV.

This chain joins TRBV10-3 and TRBJ1-1; 8 bases match TRBD1. After removal of 6 bases from V and 5 bases from J, the junction contained 5 bases not matched to a gene. The germline V gene has CDR1 ENHRY and CDR2 SYGVKD. The CDR3 consists of 13 residues. The CDR3 DNA reads as TGTGCCATCAGCCAGGGGGCGGAAACTGAAGCTTTCTTT. This codes for CAISQGAETEAFF.

The genes are TRBV7-9 and TRBJ1-4, with D unresolved. Germline loops: CDR1 SEHNR, CDR2 FQNEAQ (reference sequence). This CDR3 spans 13 amino acids. Trimming cost V 5 bases and J 5 bases, with 9 bases left between them. The CDR3 region has the DNA TGTGCCAGCAGCCGAGTCAGGAATGAAAAACTGTTTTTT. Residues: CASSRVRNEKLFF.

This chain connects TRBV6-6 to TRBJ2-7; 9 bases agree with TRBD1. With 8 bases clipped from V and 5 bases from J, the junction kept 10 bases outside the gene matches. The V gene's germline CDR1 is MNHNY and CDR2 SVGAGI (reference sequence). The CDR3 contains 14 residues. DNA for the CDR3: TGTGCCAGCGGATGGGGACAGGGCTGGGACGAGCAGTACTTC. Its protein product is CASGWGQGWDEQYF.

The rearrangement joins TRBV19 to TRBJ2-7; D is possibly TRBD1 (6 bases). The V gene lost 4 bases and the J gene lost 3 bases, with 16 bases spanning the gap. This CDR3 contains 15 residues. Germline lookup yields CDR1 LNHDA and CDR2 SQIVND (reference sequence). CDR3 sequence reads: CASSKMVKGVYEQYF. CDR3 coding DNA: TGTGCCAGTAGTAAAATGGTTAAGGGGGTCTACGAGCAGTACTTC.

In this sample, this clone turned up once. V and J are TRBV7-9 and TRBJ1-6, with 8 positions matching TRBD1. V gave up 3 bases and J gave up 5 bases; unmatched junction bases: 0. The germline V gene encodes CDR1 SEHNR and CDR2 FQNEAQ (reference sequence). CDR3 length: 14 residues. Here the CDR3 DNA reads TGTGCCAGCAGCTTGGACAGGGATAATTCACCCCTCCACTTT. It encodes CASSLDRDNSPLHF.

The CDR3 bases are TGTGCCAGCAGCAAACGGTCGAGCGGGGGGGCCAACACAGATACGCAGTATTTT. Translating it yields CASSKRSSGGANTDTQYF. The chain links TRBV21-1 to TRBJ2-3; TRBD2 was called by the table and not checked on the DNA. TRBV21-1 is tagged as a pseudogene. The CDR3 covers 18 residues.

V is TRBV5-1 and J is TRBJ2-3; 12 bases match TRBD2. The junction had 14 bases not matched to a gene; V was cut back by 4 bases and J by 5 bases. Germline V lookup: CDR1 SGHRS, CDR2 YFSETQ. CDR3 length equals 18 residues. The chain's CDR3 is CASSTGALAGGRGDTQYF. The CDR3 DNA reads as TGCGCCAGCAGCACCGGAGCTCTAGCGGGAGGGCGGGGAGATACGCAGTATTTT.

Only a few counts were recorded for this clone. This sequence joins TRBV5-1 and TRBJ2-5; D is perhaps TRBD1 (5 bases). The CDR3 covers 14 residues. Germline V lookup: CDR1 SGHRS, CDR2 YFSETQ. The germline V and J ends were trimmed by 4 bases and 3 bases, with 13 bases remaining between them. The CDR3 DNA reads as TGCGCCAGCAGCAGAACAGGTCGGGAAGAGACCCAGTACTTC. This codes for CASSRTGREETQYF.

This clone occurred once. V is TRBV5-4 and J is TRBJ2-7; 13 positions match TRBD2. This CDR3 contains 19 residues. The germline gives CDR1 SGHNT, CDR2 YYREEE (reference sequence). V shed 4 bases, J shed 2 bases, and the junction held 15 bases outside the gene matches. The CDR3 reads CASSTPAGTSGISPYEQYF. The CDR3 region has the DNA TGTGCCAGCAGCACGCCTGCCGGGACTAGCGGGATTTCTCCCTACGAGCAGTACTTC.

J is TRBJ2-2 and V is TRBV4-2; TRBD1 might be the D (7 bases). The length of the CDR3 is 18 residues. Germline lookup yields CDR1 LGHNA and CDR2 YNFKEQ. V gave up 0 bases and J gave up 4 bases, with 18 bases separating them. CDR3 amino acids: CASSQEEWRGRGTGELFF. In DNA, the CDR3 is TGTGCCAGCAGCCAAGAAGAATGGAGGGGGCGTGGCACCGGGGAGCTGTTTTTT.

V gene TRBV28 combines with J gene TRBJ1-6; 8 bases map to TRBD1. Germline trimming cut 8 bases from V and 9 bases from J; bases unmatched to any gene: 9. The germline CDR1 and CDR2 sequences are MDHEN and SYDVKM. The length of the CDR3 is 14 residues. The chain's CDR3 is CASFQPGQASPLHF. CDR3 sequence (DNA): TGTGCCAGCTTTCAGCCGGGACAGGCTTCACCCCTCCACTTT.

The J gene is TRBJ1-1, the V gene TRBV4-2; D uncertain. Trimming removed 0 bases from V and 5 bases from J, with 22 bases in between. Germline CDR1 LGHNA, CDR2 YNFKEQ. The CDR3 extends over 18 amino acids. In nucleotides, the CDR3 is TGTGCCAGCAGCCAAGATCTGTTTTTGGTAGGGAGGCAAACTGAAGCTTTCTTT. This gives the protein CASSQDLFLVGRQTEAFF.

CDR3 loop: CASSVTGTLNQPQHF. Written as DNA, the CDR3 is TGTGCCAGCAGCGTAACCGGGACACTAAATCAGCCCCAGCATTTT. This chain links TRBV7-2 with TRBJ1-5; weak D call: TRBD1 (6 bases). The length of the CDR3 is 15 residues. Looked up from germline, CDR1 is SGHTA and CDR2 is FQGNSA. Trimming took 5 bases from V and 4 from J, leaving 15 bases between them.

The chain combines TRBV5-1 with TRBJ2-7, with TRBD1 as a possible D gene (5 bases). From germline, CDR1 is SGHRS and CDR2 YFSETQ. V was trimmed by 2 bases and J by 4 bases, leaving 10 bases between them. This CDR3 is built from 13 residues. This CDR3 is CASSFGAAYEQYF. CDR3 coding DNA: TGCGCCAGCAGCTTTGGGGCAGCTTACGAGCAGTACTTC.

This rearrangement joins TRBV9 to TRBJ2-1; TRBD2 matches 11 bases. CDR3 length: 19 amino acids. CDR1 is SGDLS, CDR2 YYNGEE, per germline. V lost 2 bases and J lost 2; bases outside the gene matches: 12. CDR3 sequence (DNA): TGTGCCAGCAGCGTTCAACCCACTAGCGGGGGCCACCCCTACAATGAGCAGTTCTTC. Its translation is CASSVQPTSGGHPYNEQFF.